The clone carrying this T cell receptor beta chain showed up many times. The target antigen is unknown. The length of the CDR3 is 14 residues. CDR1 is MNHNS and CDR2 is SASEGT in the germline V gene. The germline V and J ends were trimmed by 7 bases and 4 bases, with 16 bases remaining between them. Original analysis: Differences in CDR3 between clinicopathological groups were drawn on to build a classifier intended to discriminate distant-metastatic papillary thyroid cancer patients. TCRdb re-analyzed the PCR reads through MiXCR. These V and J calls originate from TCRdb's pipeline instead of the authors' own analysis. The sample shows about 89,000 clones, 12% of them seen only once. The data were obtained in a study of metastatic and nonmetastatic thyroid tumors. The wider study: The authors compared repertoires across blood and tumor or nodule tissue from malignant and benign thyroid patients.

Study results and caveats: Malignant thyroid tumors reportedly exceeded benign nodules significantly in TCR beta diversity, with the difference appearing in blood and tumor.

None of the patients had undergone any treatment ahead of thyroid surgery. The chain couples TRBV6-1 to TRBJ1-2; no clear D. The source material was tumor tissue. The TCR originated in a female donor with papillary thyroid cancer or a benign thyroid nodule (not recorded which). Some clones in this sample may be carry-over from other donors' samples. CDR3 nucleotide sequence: TGTGCCAGCATTATCGGCAGGTGGGGCTATGGCTACACCTTC. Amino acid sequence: CASIIGRWGYGYTF.